The source of this T cell receptor (beta chain) is a study of blood T cells in healthy people across ages. Study outcomes and limitations: Long-lived donors exceeded aged donors in naive CD4+ cells and diversity.

The CDR3 has 16 residues. Germline CDR1 MNHNS, CDR2 SASEGT. As regards this clonotype: What it binds is not known. This may arise from a read error, as a much more abundant clone is one base away.

It was with a sample-barcoded 5' primer and a J-beta primer mix that a second PCR of roughly 7 to 12 cycles was run. The authors tagged each cDNA molecule using a template-switch adaptor with 12 random nucleotides. TCRdb passed the 5' RACE reads through MiXCR, listing each CDR3 protein once. The table lists about 680,000 distinct CDR3 sequences, 49% of them singletons. This receptor was taken from a woman between 55 and 75 years old in good health. The specimen was blood. The chain has TRBV6-1 and TRBJ2-5; D may be TRBD2 (7 bases). DNA of the CDR3: TGTGCCAGCAGTGAACTCGGGGGAGGGGGACAAGGGACCCAGTACTTC. Its translation is CASSELGGGGQGTQYF.